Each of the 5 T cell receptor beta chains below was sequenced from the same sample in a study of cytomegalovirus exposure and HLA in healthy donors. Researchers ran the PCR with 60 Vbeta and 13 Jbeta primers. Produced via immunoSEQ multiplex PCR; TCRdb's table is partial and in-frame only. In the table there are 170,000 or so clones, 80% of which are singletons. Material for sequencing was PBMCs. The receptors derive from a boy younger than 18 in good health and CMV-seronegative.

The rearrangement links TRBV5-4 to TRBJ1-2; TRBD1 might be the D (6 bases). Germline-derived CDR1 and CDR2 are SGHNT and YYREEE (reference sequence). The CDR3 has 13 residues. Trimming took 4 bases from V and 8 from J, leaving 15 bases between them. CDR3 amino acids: CASSGTGMEGYTF. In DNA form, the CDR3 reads TGTGCCAGCAGCGGCACAGGGATGGAGGGCTACACCTTC.

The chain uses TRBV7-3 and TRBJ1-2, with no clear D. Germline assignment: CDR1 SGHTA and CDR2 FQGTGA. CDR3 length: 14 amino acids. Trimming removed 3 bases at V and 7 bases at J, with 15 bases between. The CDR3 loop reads CASSLGPGRGGYTF. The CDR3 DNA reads TGTGCCAGCAGCTTGGGCCCGGGGAGAGGTGGCTACACCTTC.

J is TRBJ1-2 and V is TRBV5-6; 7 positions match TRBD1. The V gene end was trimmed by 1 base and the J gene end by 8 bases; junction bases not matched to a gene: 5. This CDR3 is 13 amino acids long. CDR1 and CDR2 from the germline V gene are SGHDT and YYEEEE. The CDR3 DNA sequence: TGTGCCAGCAGCTTGAACAGGGGAATGGGCTACACCTTC. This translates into CASSLNRGMGYTF.

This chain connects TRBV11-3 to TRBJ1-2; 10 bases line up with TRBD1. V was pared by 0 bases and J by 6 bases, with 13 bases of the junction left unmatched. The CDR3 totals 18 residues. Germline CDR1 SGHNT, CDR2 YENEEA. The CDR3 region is CASSLEMPFGTGAHGYTF. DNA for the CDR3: TGTGCCAGCAGCTTAGAGATGCCCTTTGGGACAGGGGCCCATGGCTACACCTTC.

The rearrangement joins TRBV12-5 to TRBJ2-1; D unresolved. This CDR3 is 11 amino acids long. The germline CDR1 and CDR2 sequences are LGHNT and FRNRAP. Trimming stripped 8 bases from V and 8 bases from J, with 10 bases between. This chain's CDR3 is CASTDYDEQFF. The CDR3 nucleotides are TGTGCTAGTACAGATTACGATGAGCAGTTCTTC.